This TCR beta chain was identified during a study of T cells after yellow fever vaccination. For the study at large: Preparation of fractions with low cell numbers was performed using SMART-Seq v4 Ultra Low Input.

The CDR3 has 14 amino acids. V was pared by 0 bases and J by 0 bases, with 7 bases between. Germline values: CDR1 SGHRS, CDR2 YFSETQ. TCRdb reprocessed the 5' RACE reads with MiXCR, giving one entry per CDR3 protein. The profile shows approximately 330,000 distinct CDR3 sequences, about 12% of them singletons. The receptor was isolated from a man aged 18-30 years who received the YFV17D yellow fever vaccine. The sample here was CD4+ T cells sorted from PBMCs, taken 15 days after the yellow fever booster vaccination. V usage is TRBV5-1 and J usage is TRBJ2-7; D remains unclear. CDR3 sequence (DNA): TGCGCCAGCAGCTTGGTAGGTGCCTCCTACGAGCAGTACTTC. Protein: CASSLVGASYEQYF.